This T cell receptor (beta chain) comes out of a study of T cell clonality in common variable immunodeficiency. Points from the study as a whole: Compared with healthy controls, CVID subjects showed increased TCRbeta clonality, mostly in about a third. In common variable immunodeficiency, TCR beta chains reportedly carried fewer deletions and N-nucleotide insertions.

This clone was recorded many times. Its specificity is unknown. The CDR3 extends 3 residues past the end of the read, so its final part is completed from the germline J gene. Heparinized whole blood, roughly 5 to 8 ml, came from each donor. Measured with immunoSEQ multiplex PCR; TCRdb has only the in-frame clones, and not every one. The data show 40,000 to 50,000 clones, with none appearing a single time. V gave up 7 bases and J gave up 0 bases; unmatched junction bases: 6. The germline gives CDR1 LGHNT, CDR2 FRNRAP. CDR3 length equals 15 residues. This TCR was sampled from a person aged 18 to 70 in good health. The material sequenced was peripheral blood mononuclear cells. This chain links TRBV12-5 with TRBJ2-5; 9 nucleotides match TRBD2. CDR3 sequence reads: CASALSGGYQETQYF. The part of the CDR3 DNA that was read is TGTGCTAGTGCCCTAAGCGGGGGGTACCAAGAGACC.